The T cell receptor beta chain described here comes from a study of cytomegalovirus exposure and HLA in healthy donors. Study-wide results and limits: The classifier was said to identify cytomegalovirus status with high specificity and sensitivity. A link between a missense DCLRE1C variant and TCR beta V- and J-gene trimming emerged from a later analysis.

Germline values: CDR1 MNHEY, CDR2 SMNVEV (reference sequence). This CDR3 has 16 amino acids. Trimming cost V 4 bases and J 3 bases; bases outside gene matches: 5. With regard to this clone: The antigen remains unidentified.

With 60 Vbeta and 13 Jbeta primers, the PCR was carried out. Profiled with immunoSEQ multiplex PCR; TCRdb holds only in-frame clones, not every one. Of 100,000 or so clones listed, over 80% are singletons. The chain has TRBV27 and TRBJ2-3; 12 bases map to TRBD2. Sample: PBMCs. This clonotype was obtained from a man aged 35 to 55 in good health and CMV-seronegative. As DNA, the CDR3 is TGTGCCAGCAGTTCCACCCTAGCGGGGGGGACAGATACGCAGTATTTT. Translating gives CASSSTLAGGTDTQYF.